This record concerns one T cell receptor (beta chain) sequence. The specificity of this receptor is unknown. Base qualities are not provided; no much larger clone lies one nucleotide away. The data derive from a study of cytomegalovirus exposure and HLA in healthy donors listed by TCRdb under 2017. About the investigation overall: A later analysis indicated that the roughly 120 validation repertoires were generated on the platform also employed for the approximately 690 repertoires of the first cohort. The study combined high-throughput TCR immunosequencing, statistical association of individual TCRs with disease status, and machine learning to predict cytomegalovirus infection status. The study aimed to test whether signatures of past pathogen exposure could be identified by cataloging public T cell receptors. A separate validation cohort of more than 100 different subjects was used in addition to the roughly 670-subject first cohort. Results the study describes overall, beyond this receptor: Most TCR sequences were observed very rarely across donors, whereas some public TCRs were present in many individuals. Three of the identified cytomegalovirus-associated TCR beta chains were confirmed in vitro to be specific for cytomegalovirus antigens. Of the cluster scores, 90% to 95% were above 0 in a later analysis, which found that TCRs clustered in the first cohort also tended to co-occur in the 120 validation repertoires. Cytomegalovirus status was reported to be diagnosed by the classifier with high specificity and sensitivity in both the original and validation cohorts. A total of around 150 TCR beta chains were listed by the study as associated with cytomegalovirus. All 120 repertoires were used to score co-occurrence in the validation cohort in a later analysis, because that analysis had no HLA typing for the cohort. According to the authors, the approach could potentially be generalized to other disease states and immunological phenotypes.

The library was made by the immunoSEQ multiplex PCR assay. For the original study's pipeline: A statistical classification framework was built for diagnosing cytomegalovirus status from the catalog of TCR beta chain sequences. The immuneACCESS repertoire file appears here via TCRdb, limited to in-frame rearrangements. These files lack a portion of the clones; in checked studies, under half of the deficit traces to unresolved V genes, and the cause of the others is not known. V and J calls and clone size are copied from that table; D and trimming were computed from the DNA. The sample table records 200,000 or so clones; approximately 80% of these occur just once. The ten biggest clones cover roughly 6.5% of the sample. The junction carries 9 bases between V and J, which are trimmed by 7 bases and 6 bases respectively. CDR1 and CDR2 are drawn from the germline V gene: LGHNT, FRNRAP. Measured from the cysteine to the phenylalanine, the CDR3 is 12 residues long. Only the CDR3 DNA stays, 36 bases, in frame from base 1.

The donors were included in the validation cohort of some 110 subjects, a group kept apart from the approximately 650-subject first cohort. The sequence was obtained from a man in his late teens or twenties in good health and CMV-seropositive. Specimen: PBMCs. Rearrangement joined TRBV12-5 to TRBJ2-2, with no confident D gene call. CDR3 loop: CASAVEAGELFF. The DNA sequence reads TGTGCTAGTGCCGTCGAGGCCGGGGAGCTGTTTTTT.